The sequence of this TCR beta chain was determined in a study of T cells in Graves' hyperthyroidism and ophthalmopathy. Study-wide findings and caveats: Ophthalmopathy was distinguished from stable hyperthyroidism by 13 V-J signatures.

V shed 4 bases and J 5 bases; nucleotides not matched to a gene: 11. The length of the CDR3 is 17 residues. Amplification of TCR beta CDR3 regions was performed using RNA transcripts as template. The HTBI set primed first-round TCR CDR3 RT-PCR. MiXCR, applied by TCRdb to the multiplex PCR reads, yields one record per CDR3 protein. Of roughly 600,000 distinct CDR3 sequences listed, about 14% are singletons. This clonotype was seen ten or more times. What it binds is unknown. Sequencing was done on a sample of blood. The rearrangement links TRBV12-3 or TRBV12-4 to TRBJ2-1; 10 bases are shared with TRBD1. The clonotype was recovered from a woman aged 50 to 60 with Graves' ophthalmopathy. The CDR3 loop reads CASSYSNSGTGDNEQFF. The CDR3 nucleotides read TGTGCCAGCAGTTATTCAAACTCCGGGACAGGGGACAATGAGCAGTTCTTC.